These 17 T cell receptor beta chains came from one sample sequenced in a study of blood T cells in healthy people across ages. Sample-barcoded 5' priming and a J-beta primer mix drove a second PCR of about 6 to 11 cycles. TCRdb processed the 5' RACE reads anew with MiXCR; each CDR3 protein has one entry. The sample includes about 730,000 distinct CDR3 sequences, more than 40% of them seen just once. What was sequenced was blood. The receptors here all came from an older woman in good health.

The V and J genes are TRBV5-1 and TRBJ2-3, with D unresolved. There are 13 residues in the CDR3. Germline V CDR1 and CDR2: SGHRS, YFSETQ. Trimming took 4 bases from V and 2 from J, leaving 8 bases between them. Here the CDR3 DNA reads TGCGCCAGCAGCGCCCCCCCCACAGATACGCAGTATTTT. Protein sequence: CASSAPPTDTQYF.

This clonotype appeared a single time. V gene TRBV4-1 combines with J gene TRBJ2-4; 12 positions match TRBD2. The closer fit of TRBJ2-7 to the DNA end suggests the J call may be wrong. The CDR3 contains 16 residues. Germline CDR1 is MGHRA and CDR2 is YSYEKL. CDR3 protein: CASSLGLAGGVHEQYF. The CDR3 coding sequence is TGCGCCAGCAGCCTGGGACTAGCGGGCGGGGTTCACGAGCAGTACTTC.

The table lists this clonotype with a few counts. The chain combines TRBV7-2 with TRBJ1-2, with TRBD1 matching over 8 bases. This CDR3 is 15 amino acids long. Germline-derived CDR1 and CDR2 are SGHTA and FQGNSA. After removal of 5 bases from V and 4 bases from J, the junction contained 9 bases not matched to a gene. The CDR3 region has the DNA TGTGCCAGCAGCCCCGGACAGGGTGGGGCCTATGGCTACACCTTC. Translating gives CASSPGQGGAYGYTF.

The chain uses TRBV21-1 and TRBJ2-1; whether TRBD2, the table's D call, matches the DNA was not checked. TRBV21-1 is a listed pseudogene. This CDR3 region has 15 residues. This chain's CDR3 is CARPLRASGPNEQFF. As DNA, the CDR3 is TGTGCCCGCCCCCTTAGGGCTAGCGGGCCAAATGAGCAGTTCTTC.

The genes are TRBV10-3 and TRBJ2-5; tentatively, D is TRBD2 (5 bases). Germline V gives CDR1 ENHRY, CDR2 SYGVKD. The CDR3 is 14 amino acids. Trimming cost V 3 bases and J 2 bases, with 10 bases left between them. CDR3 residues: CAISDWTEQETQYF. The CDR3 bases are TGTGCCATCAGTGATTGGACTGAGCAAGAGACCCAGTACTTC.

The V call is TRBV7-9, the J call TRBJ2-7; D is uncertain. V dropped 5 bases and J dropped 1 base, with 15 bases sitting between them. CDR3 length: 15 residues. Looked up from germline, CDR1 is SEHNR and CDR2 is FQNEAQ (reference sequence). The CDR3 region is CASSPDLGFSYEQYF. The CDR3 coding sequence is TGTGCCAGCAGCCCCGACCTGGGATTTTCCTACGAGCAGTACTTC.

The chain carries TRBV18 and TRBJ1-4; D unclear. The CDR3 sequence is 13 residues long. Per germline, CDR1 KGHSH and CDR2 LQKENI. V was pared by 4 bases and J by 8 bases, with 11 bases between. CDR3 sequence: CASSRSREEKLFF. CDR3 sequence (DNA): TGTGCCAGCTCACGTTCGAGGGAGGAAAAACTGTTTTTT. The variable domain in full, completed from reference TRBV18 and TRBJ1-4, reads NAGVMQNPRHLVRRRGQEARLRCSPMKGHSHVYWYRQLPEEGLKFMVYLQKENIIDESGMPKERFSAEFPKEGPSILRIQQVVRGDSAAYFCASSRSREEKLFFGSGTQLSVL.

This clonotype showed up just a few times. At one end, the junction sequence differs from germline, possibly due to a read error. The rearrangement uses TRBV5-1 and TRBJ2-1; the match to TRBD1 covers 9 bases. This CDR3 comprises 14 residues. Germline CDR1 reads SGHRS; CDR2 reads YFSETQ. The CDR3 reads CASSLTGGSNEQFF. In nucleotides, the CDR3 is TGTGCCAGCAGTTTAACAGGGGGCTCGAATGAGCAGTTCTTC.

The table lists this clonotype with a few counts. The junction and the germline gene differ at one end; a read error may be behind it. The chain uses TRBV27 and TRBJ2-1; D might be TRBD1 (6 bases). This CDR3 has 15 residues. Germline V gene sequence: CDR1 MNHEY, CDR2 SMNVEV (reference sequence). CDR3 DNA sequence: TGTGCCAGCAACTTTACAGGGAGTTCCTGCAATGAGCAGTTCTTC. It codes for CASNFTGSSCNEQFF.

The chain recombines TRBV27 with TRBJ2-7; 8 nucleotides agree with TRBD1. V lost 5 bases to trimming and J lost 1 base; unmatched junction nucleotides: 4. From germline, CDR1 is MNHEY and CDR2 SMNVEV (reference sequence). This CDR3 region has 14 residues. The CDR3 nucleotides read TGTGCCAGCAGTGAGGACAGGGAATCCTACGAGCAGTACTTC. It is translated as CASSEDRESYEQYF.

The chain carries TRBV27 and TRBJ2-3; 10 bases line up with TRBD1. Germline CDR1 is MNHEY and CDR2 is SMNVEV (reference sequence). With V trimmed by 2 bases and J by 0 bases, 2 bases remained unmatched. CDR3 size: 16 residues. The CDR3 coding sequence is TGTGCCAGCAGTTTACGGGACAGGGGTAGCACAGATACGCAGTATTTT. It specifies CASSLRDRGSTDTQYF.

This clonotype occurred a few times. V and J are TRBV28 and TRBJ2-3; no definite D call. Germline V gene data show CDR1 as MDHEN and CDR2 as SYDVKM. CDR3 length: 14 amino acids. V was trimmed by 7 bases and J by 2 bases, leaving 13 bases between them. The CDR3 DNA reads TGTGCCAGCACCTGGGGTAGCCACACAGATACGCAGTATTTT. Protein sequence: CASTWGSHTDTQYF.

V usage is TRBV10-2 and J usage is TRBJ2-1; 7 positions agree with TRBD1. With V trimmed by 8 bases and J by 3 bases, 4 bases remained unmatched. The length of the CDR3 is 13 residues. CDR1 and CDR2 from the germline V gene are WSHSY and SAAADI. The CDR3 sequence: CASVDRVYNEQFF. The CDR3 region has the DNA TGCGCCAGCGTAGACAGGGTCTACAATGAGCAGTTCTTC.

Note on this clonotype: Relative to the germline gene, one junction end is altered; a read error may explain this. The V call is TRBV11-3, the J call TRBJ2-3; unclear D gene. Looked up from germline, CDR1 is SGHNT and CDR2 is YENEEA. The CDR3 covers 13 residues. Written as DNA, the CDR3 is TGTGTCAGCAGCGTTGAAGGCACAGATACGCAGTATTTT. Encoded protein: CVSSVEGTDTQYF.

As regards this clonotype: An end of the junction does not agree with germline; a read error may underlie this. V usage is TRBV7-3 and J usage is TRBJ2-3, with a tentative D call TRBD2 (5 bases). Looked up from germline, CDR1 is SGHTA and CDR2 is FQGTGA. CDR3 size: 15 residues. CDR3 sequence reads: CASSSLAGFTDTRYF. CDR3 in DNA: TGTGCCAGCAGCTCACTCGCGGGTTTCACAGATACGCGGTATTTT.

The J gene is TRBJ1-2, the V gene TRBV24-1, with D possibly matching TRBD1 (5 bases). The CDR3 runs 17 residues. Trimming removed 0 bases at V and 2 bases at J, with 15 bases between. Germline V lookup: CDR1 KGHDR, CDR2 SFDVKD. In nucleotides, the CDR3 is TGTGCCACCAGTGATTTGTCGCCCAGGGCGGTAAACTATGGCTACACCTTC. Translating gives CATSDLSPRAVNYGYTF.

The chain joins TRBV10-3 to TRBJ1-6; D ambiguous. This CDR3 spans 13 amino acids. From germline, CDR1 is ENHRY and CDR2 SYGVKD. V lost 10 bases, J lost 4 bases, and 11 bases lay in between. The CDR3 bases are TGTGCCACGCAGCTCGAGTATAATTCACCCCTCCACTTT. It encodes CATQLEYNSPLHF.